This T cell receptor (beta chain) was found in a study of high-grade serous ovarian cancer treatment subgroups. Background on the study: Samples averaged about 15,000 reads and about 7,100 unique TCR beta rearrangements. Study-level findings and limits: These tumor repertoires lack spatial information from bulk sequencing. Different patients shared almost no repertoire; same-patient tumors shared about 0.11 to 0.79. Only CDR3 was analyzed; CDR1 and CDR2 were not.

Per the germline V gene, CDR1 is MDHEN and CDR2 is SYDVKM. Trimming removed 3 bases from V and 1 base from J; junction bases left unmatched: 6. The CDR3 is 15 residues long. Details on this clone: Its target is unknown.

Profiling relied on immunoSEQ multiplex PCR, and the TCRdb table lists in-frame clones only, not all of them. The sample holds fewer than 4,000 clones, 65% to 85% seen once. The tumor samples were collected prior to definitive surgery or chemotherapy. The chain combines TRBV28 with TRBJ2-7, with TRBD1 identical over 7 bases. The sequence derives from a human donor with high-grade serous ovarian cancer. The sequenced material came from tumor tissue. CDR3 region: CASSLTGSMSYEQYF. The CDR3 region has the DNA TGTGCCAGCAGTTTGACAGGGAGCATGTCCTACGAGCAGTACTTC.